Following are 10 T cell receptor beta chains from one sample sequenced in a study of blood T cell repertoires in COVID-19. Method: immunoSEQ multiplex PCR; TCRdb's copy keeps in-frame clones and lacks some. The top ten clones hold approximately 2.1% of a sample with about 400,000 clones, roughly 90% of them seen once. The sequencing input was PBMCs or T cells enriched from blood (not recorded which). All receptors derive from a woman aged 40 to 50 with acute COVID-19.

The chain is built from TRBV3-1 (or the pseudogene TRBV3-2) and TRBJ2-3; a possible D gene is TRBD1 (5 bases). Per germline, CDR1 LGHDT and CDR2 YNNKEL (reference sequence). The CDR3 covers 13 residues. The V and J ends lost 5 bases and 2 bases respectively, with 8 bases between them. CDR3 protein: CASSSGATDTQYF. The CDR3 DNA reads TGTGCCAGCAGCAGTGGGGCCACAGATACGCAGTATTTT.

The gene calls are TRBV5-1 and TRBJ2-2; 11 nucleotides line up with TRBD2. This CDR3 is built from 18 residues. Trimming took 4 bases from V and 0 from J; bases not matched to a gene: 8. Germline loops: CDR1 SGHRS, CDR2 YFSETQ. The CDR3 nucleotides are TGCGCCAGCAGCAAGACCCTAGCGGGGGGTTCGAACACCGGGGAGCTGTTTTTT. Amino acids: CASSKTLAGGSNTGELFF.

This clone was counted once. The genes are TRBV5-1 and TRBJ2-2; TRBD1 matches at 9 bases. The CDR3 length is 16 residues. CDR1 is SGHRS and CDR2 is YFSETQ in the germline V gene. J gave up 8 bases and V 4 bases, and 12 bases lay outside the gene matches. The CDR3 sequence is CASSPFGTGTTGELFF. Here the CDR3 DNA reads TGCGCCAGCAGCCCTTTCGGGACAGGGACCACTGGGGAGCTGTTTTTT.

The rearrangement links TRBV3-1 (or the pseudogene TRBV3-2) to TRBJ2-7; 8 nucleotides agree with TRBD2. V was pared by 1 base and J by 2 bases, with 1 base of the junction left unmatched. The CDR3 length is 14 residues. CDR1 and CDR2 from the germline V gene are LGHDT and YNNKEL (reference sequence). In DNA form, the CDR3 reads TGTGCCAGCAGCCAAGTAGCGGGGACCTACGAGCAGTACTTC. It yields the protein CASSQVAGTYEQYF.

The genes are TRBV10-3 and TRBJ2-7; unclear D gene. The CDR3 sequence is 12 residues long. Per the germline V gene, CDR1 is ENHRY and CDR2 is SYGVKD. Deletions cut 2 bases from V and 5 bases from J, with 7 bases between. The CDR3 DNA sequence: TGTGCCATCAGTGAGCTAAACCACGAGCAGTACTTC. Encoded protein: CAISELNHEQYF.

The chain employs TRBV18 and TRBJ1-1, with D tentatively TRBD1 (6 bases). CDR3 length: 14 residues. Germline V gene lookup returns CDR1 KGHSH and CDR2 LQKENI. V lost 3 bases, J lost 1 base, and 9 bases lay in between. CDR3 in amino acids: CASSPRTENTEAFF. The CDR3 DNA reads TGTGCCAGCTCACCTAGGACAGAGAACACTGAAGCTTTCTTT.

This chain uses TRBV12-3 or TRBV12-4 with TRBJ2-7, with D unresolved. Trimming took off 1 base at V and 4 bases at J, with 8 bases between the two ends. This CDR3 has 13 residues. DNA of the CDR3: TGTGCCAGCAGTTTAGGAGGTGTATACGAGCAGTACTTC. Protein product: CASSLGGVYEQYF.

The V gene is TRBV12-3 or TRBV12-4, the J gene TRBJ2-7; tentatively, D is TRBD1 (5 bases). Trimming shortened V by 4 bases and J by 3 bases, and 10 bases separated the two germline ends. This CDR3 is built from 13 residues. The CDR3 DNA sequence: TGTGCCAGCAGTTCTACGGACATCTACGAGCAGTACTTC. This translates into CASSSTDIYEQYF.

V gene TRBV12-3 or TRBV12-4 combines with J gene TRBJ1-1; D is undetermined. This CDR3 region has 13 residues. Trimming removed 3 bases from V and 1 base from J, with 6 bases in between. As DNA, the CDR3 is TGTGCCAGCAGTTTTGTCCAGAACACTGAAGCTTTCTTT. Its protein product is CASSFVQNTEAFF.

The rearrangement uses TRBV14 and TRBJ1-2; D is unclear. The germline V gene encodes CDR1 SGHDN and CDR2 FVKESK. The CDR3 has 13 residues. The ends were cut back, 1 base at V and 10 bases at J, with 13 bases in the middle. CDR3 nucleotide sequence: TGTGCCAGCAGCCAAGTTGGTTTGCGTACCTACACCTTC. Its translation: CASSQVGLRTYTF.